What follows are 22 T cell receptor beta chains derived from one specimen sequenced in a study of T cells expressing NK-cell markers. TCRdb reprocessed the 5' RACE reads, with one entry per CDR3 protein and no DNA. The sample table includes hundreds of thousands of distinct CDR3 sequences. Sequenced: blood T cells: a sorted CD56 or NKG2C T cell subset, CD4+ or CD8+ T cells, or bulk PBMC T cells (not recorded which). These receptors were obtained from a man aged 18 to 30 in good health.

This chain joins TRBV20-1 and TRBJ2-1; checking the TCRdb D call of TRBD2 is not possible without DNA. Germline CDR1 reads DFQATT; CDR2 reads SNEGSKA (reference sequence). This CDR3 spans 15 amino acids. CDR3 protein: CSARDQRREGNEQFF.

V gene TRBV2 combines with J gene TRBJ2-1. The CDR3 is 15 amino acids. Looked up from germline, CDR1 is SNHLY and CDR2 is FYNNEI. The CDR3 spells CASSDDRGSYNEQFF.

The CDR3 loop reads CASSERESDYTF. The V call is TRBV2, the J call TRBJ1-2. Germline V gives CDR1 SNHLY, CDR2 FYNNEI. CDR3 size: 12 residues.

This rearrangement joins TRBV12-3 or TRBV12-4 to TRBJ2-1; TCRdb gives TRBD1 as the D gene, but with no DNA this cannot be confirmed. This CDR3 comprises 15 residues. Here the CDR3 reads CASSTILRERNEQFF.

This chain connects TRBV12-3 or TRBV12-4 to TRBJ2-5; TCRdb's assignment of TRBD2 cannot be checked, as there is no DNA. This CDR3 has 18 residues. CDR3 loop: CASSLPGRAVMGGETQYF.

This chain connects TRBV5-1 to TRBJ2-1; TCRdb returns TRBD2, unconfirmable since there is no DNA. The CDR3 sequence is 15 residues long. The germline CDR1 and CDR2 sequences are SGHRS and YFSETQ. The chain's CDR3 is CASSSRAIIADEQFF. The full variable domain, completed using reference TRBV5-1 and TRBJ2-1, is KAGVTQTPRYLIKTRGQQVTLSCSPISGHRSVSWYQQTPGQGLQFLFEYFSETQRNKGNFPGRFSGRQFSNSRSEMNVSTLELGDSALYLCASSSRAIIADEQFFGPGTRLTVL.

The rearrangement joins TRBV12-3 or TRBV12-4 to TRBJ2-5; there is no DNA to check the TCRdb D call of TRBD2. The CDR3 loop spans 13 amino acids. CDR3: CASGGLAKETQYF.

The V call is TRBV5-1, the J call TRBJ2-1; TCRdb names TRBD2, which stays unverified in the absence of DNA. From germline, CDR1 is SGHRS and CDR2 YFSETQ. The CDR3 spans 17 residues. CDR3 sequence reads: CASSLAGSGRLDNEQFF.

The rearrangement uses TRBV7-9 and TRBJ2-1; the TRBD2 assignment by TCRdb is unverifiable without DNA. Per the germline V gene, CDR1 is SEHNR and CDR2 is FQNEAQ (reference sequence). This CDR3 region has 17 residues. The CDR3 reads CASSLGTSDLQGNEQFF.

The chain uses TRBV7-7 and TRBJ2-5; the D gene TCRdb calls, TRBD2, cannot be checked with no DNA. Germline V gene sequence: CDR1 SSHAT, CDR2 FNYEAQ (reference sequence). The CDR3 runs 16 residues. The CDR3 is CASSPVLAGGRKTQYF.

The J gene is TRBJ2-1, the V gene TRBV29-1; the D gene TCRdb calls, TRBD1, cannot be checked with no DNA. The CDR3 totals 11 residues. CDR1 is SQVTM, CDR2 ANQGSEA, per germline. The CDR3 region is CSVGWGNEQFF.

The rearrangement uses TRBV4-3 and TRBJ2-5; TCRdb designates TRBD1, a call that cannot be tested without DNA. This CDR3 comprises 15 residues. Per the germline V gene, CDR1 is LGHNA and CDR2 is YSLEER. The CDR3 loop reads CASSQESGVQKTQYF.

This chain links TRBV5-6 with TRBJ2-5; TCRdb's D call of TRBD2 is untestable without DNA. The germline V gene has CDR1 SGHDT and CDR2 YYEEEE. The CDR3 length is 15 residues. The CDR3 loop reads CASSLVGLNQETQYF.

The V gene is TRBV6-5, the J gene TRBJ2-3; the D call from TCRdb, TRBD1, cannot be confirmed without DNA. CDR1 and CDR2 from the germline V gene are MNHEY and SVGAGI. This CDR3 region has 15 residues. This CDR3 is CASRIEITGTHTQYF.

The V call is TRBV20-1, the J call TRBJ2-1; absent DNA, TCRdb's TRBD1 call cannot be checked. Germline CDR1 reads DFQATT; CDR2 reads SNEGSKA (reference sequence). This CDR3 is 16 amino acids long. CDR3 amino acids: CSAREDGQGGYNEQFF.

CDR3 protein: CASSQRPFRTQYF. The rearrangement uses TRBV14 and TRBJ2-3; TCRdb indicates TRBD2, and absent DNA this call remains unverified. The CDR3 totals 13 residues. The germline CDR1 and CDR2 sequences are SGHDN and FVKESK.

The V and J genes are TRBV15 and TRBJ1-2; TCRdb indicates TRBD1, and absent DNA this call remains unverified. CDR3 length: 15 residues. The germline CDR1 and CDR2 sequences are LNHNV and YYDKDF (reference sequence). CDR3 sequence reads: CATSRDVGGAGGYTF.

V is TRBV29-1 and J is TRBJ2-1; TCRdb's D call of TRBD2 is untestable without DNA. The germline V gene encodes CDR1 SQVTM and CDR2 ANQGSEA. There are 17 residues in the CDR3. The chain's CDR3 is CSVSGTSGLESYNEQFF.

This sequence joins TRBV5-6 and TRBJ1-1. In germline, CDR1 is SGHDT, CDR2 YYEEEE. There are 13 residues in the CDR3. The CDR3 protein is CASSLSVVTEAFF.

V and J are TRBV19 and TRBJ1-2; TCRdb returns TRBD1, unconfirmable since there is no DNA. Germline V CDR1 and CDR2: LNHDA, SQIVND (reference sequence). This CDR3 contains 13 residues. CDR3 amino acids: CAASARSSYGYTF.

The chain combines TRBV7-2 with TRBJ2-7; TCRdb's D call of TRBD1 is untestable without DNA. Germline V lookup: CDR1 SGHTA, CDR2 FQGNSA. The CDR3 contains 14 residues. The chain's CDR3 is CASSPGPVSYEQYF. The full variable domain, its missing parts supplied by reference TRBV7-2 and TRBJ2-7, is GAGVSQSPSNKVTEKGKDVELRCDPISGHTALYWYRQSLGQGLEFLIYFQGNSAPDKSGLPSDRFSAERTGGSVSTLTIQRTQQEDSAVYLCASSPGPVSYEQYFGPGTRLTVT.

The gene calls are TRBV24-1 and TRBJ2-2; TCRdb outputs TRBD1, but without DNA this stays unchecked. The CDR3 has 14 residues. CDR1 and CDR2 from the germline V gene are KGHDR and SFDVKD. This CDR3 is CATSDSGAPRELFF.